This T cell receptor beta chain was profiled in a study of blood T cell repertoires in COVID-19. V lost 5 bases and J 3 bases, leaving 11 bases between the germline ends. CDR3 length: 14 amino acids. Germline V gene sequence: CDR1 KGHSH, CDR2 LQKENI. Data came from immunoSEQ multiplex PCR; TCRdb stores just in-frame clones and leaves some out. The sample holds about 77,000 clones, roughly 80% seen once. This receptor was identified in a man between 60 and 75 years old with acute or convalescent COVID-19. Sequencing input: peripheral blood. This chain joins TRBV18 and TRBJ1-5, with D unclear. The CDR3 nucleotides are TGTGCCAGCTCAACGGCAGGCAACAATCAGCCCCAGCATTTT. It specifies CASSTAGNNQPQHF.